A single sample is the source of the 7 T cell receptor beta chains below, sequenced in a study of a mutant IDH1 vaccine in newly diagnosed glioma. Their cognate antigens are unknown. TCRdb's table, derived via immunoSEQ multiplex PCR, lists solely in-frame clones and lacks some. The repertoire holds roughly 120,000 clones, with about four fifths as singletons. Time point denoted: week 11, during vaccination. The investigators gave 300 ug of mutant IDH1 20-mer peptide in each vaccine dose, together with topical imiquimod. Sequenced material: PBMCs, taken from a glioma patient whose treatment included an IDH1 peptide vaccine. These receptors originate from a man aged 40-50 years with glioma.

CDR3 amino acids: CAWSVDNYEQYF. The CDR3 nucleotides are TGTGCCTGGAGTGTTGACAATTACGAGCAGTACTTC. V usage is TRBV30 and J usage is TRBJ2-5, with D unresolved. The J call may be faulty, since TRBJ2-7 better matches the DNA end. This CDR3 is 12 amino acids long. Per the germline V gene, CDR1 is GTSNPN and CDR2 is SVGIG (reference sequence).

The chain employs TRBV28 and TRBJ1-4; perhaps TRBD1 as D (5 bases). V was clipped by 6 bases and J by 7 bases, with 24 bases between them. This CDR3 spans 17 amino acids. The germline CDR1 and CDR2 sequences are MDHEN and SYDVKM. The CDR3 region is CASSSQVGRDGGEKLFF. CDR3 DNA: TGTGCCAGCAGCTCTCAGGTGGGGCGAGATGGTGGTGAAAAACTGTTTTTT.

This CDR3 is CASSLIATNEKLFF. CDR3 bases: TGCGCCAGCAGCCTAATAGCAACTAATGAAAAACTGTTTTTT. The chain combines TRBV5-1 with TRBJ1-4; unclear D gene. V gave up 4 bases and J gave up 0 bases, with 7 bases separating them. Germline V gene data show CDR1 as SGHRS and CDR2 as YFSETQ. CDR3 length: 14 residues.

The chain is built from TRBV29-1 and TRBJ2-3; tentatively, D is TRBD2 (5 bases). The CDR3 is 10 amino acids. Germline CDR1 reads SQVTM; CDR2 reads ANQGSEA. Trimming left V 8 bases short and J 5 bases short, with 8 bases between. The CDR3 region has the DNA TGCAGCTTCGGGGAAGATACGCAGTATTTT. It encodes CSFGEDTQYF.

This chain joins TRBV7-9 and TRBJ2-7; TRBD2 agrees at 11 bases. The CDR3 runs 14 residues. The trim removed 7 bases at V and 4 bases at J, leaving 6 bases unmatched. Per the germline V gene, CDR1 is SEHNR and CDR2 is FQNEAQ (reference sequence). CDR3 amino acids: CASNEGLADYEQYF. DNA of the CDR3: TGTGCCAGCAACGAGGGACTAGCGGATTACGAGCAGTACTTC.

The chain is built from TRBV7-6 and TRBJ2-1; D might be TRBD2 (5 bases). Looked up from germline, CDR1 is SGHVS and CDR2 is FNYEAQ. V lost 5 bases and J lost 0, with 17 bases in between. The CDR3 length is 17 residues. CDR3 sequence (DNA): TGTGCCAGCAGCCCTACTGGCGGGCTCAGCTCCTACAATGAGCAGTTCTTC. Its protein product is CASSPTGGLSSYNEQFF.

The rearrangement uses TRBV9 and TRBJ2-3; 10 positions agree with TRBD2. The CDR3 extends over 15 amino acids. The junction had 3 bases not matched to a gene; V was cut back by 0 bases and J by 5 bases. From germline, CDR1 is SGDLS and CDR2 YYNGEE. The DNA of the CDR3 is TGTGCCAGCAGCGTAGCTAGCGGGAGCGGAGATACGCAGTATTTT. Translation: CASSVASGSGDTQYF. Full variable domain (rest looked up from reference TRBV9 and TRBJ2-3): DSGVTQTPKHLITATGQRVTLRCSPRSGDLSVYWYQQSLDQGLQFLIQYYNGEERAKGNILERFSAQQFPDLHSELNLSSLELGDSALYFCASSVASGSGDTQYFGPGTRLTVL.